This T cell receptor beta chain is drawn from a study of early T cells in non-severe SARS-CoV-2 infection. Study summary: Bulk RNA from unsorted whole blood was sequenced; chains were unpaired.

Study findings and constraints: The VDJdb matching leaned toward anti-spike CD8 responses and overlooked private and CD4 specificities.

Researchers tagged individual cDNA molecules with unique molecular identifiers. One entry per CDR3 protein, called by TCRdb with MiXCR from the 5' RACE reads. Seen here are tens of thousands of distinct CDR3 sequences, under 7% observed once, and the top ten hold about 2.6%. This clonotype was seen at least ten times. Antigen unknown. V was pared by 3 bases and J by 2 bases, with 13 bases between. This CDR3 spans 15 amino acids. The germline V gene has CDR1 SGHAT and CDR2 FQNNGV. J is TRBJ1-1 and V is TRBV11-2; D perhaps matches TRBD1 (5 bases). This clonotype was obtained from an adult who was a healthcare worker with PCR-confirmed SARS-CoV-2 infection or an uninfected control (not recorded which). The sequences come from whole blood, collected at baseline. In DNA form, the CDR3 reads TGTGCCAGCAGCTTTTATGGACAACGAAACACTGAAGCTTTCTTT. Translated, it gives CASSFYGQRNTEAFF.